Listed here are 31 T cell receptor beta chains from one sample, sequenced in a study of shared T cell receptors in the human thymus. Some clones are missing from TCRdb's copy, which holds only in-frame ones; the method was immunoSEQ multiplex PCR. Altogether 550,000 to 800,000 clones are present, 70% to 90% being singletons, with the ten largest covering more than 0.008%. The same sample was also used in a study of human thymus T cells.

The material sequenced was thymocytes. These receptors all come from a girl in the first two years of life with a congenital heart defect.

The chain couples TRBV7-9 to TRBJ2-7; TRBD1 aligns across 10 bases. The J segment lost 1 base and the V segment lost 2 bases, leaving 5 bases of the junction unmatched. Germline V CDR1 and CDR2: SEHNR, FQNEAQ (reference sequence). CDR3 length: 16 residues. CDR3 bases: TGTGCCAGCAGCTTAAAGGGACAGGGGAGTTCCTACGAGCAGTACTTC. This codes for CASSLKGQGSSYEQYF.

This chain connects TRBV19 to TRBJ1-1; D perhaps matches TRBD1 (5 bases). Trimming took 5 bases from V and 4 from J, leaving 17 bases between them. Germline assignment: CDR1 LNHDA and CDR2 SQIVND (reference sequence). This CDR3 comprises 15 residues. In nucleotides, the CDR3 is TGTGCCAGTAGTGTTTGGGGGTTCGGGAGCACTGAAGCTTTCTTT. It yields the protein CASSVWGFGSTEAFF.

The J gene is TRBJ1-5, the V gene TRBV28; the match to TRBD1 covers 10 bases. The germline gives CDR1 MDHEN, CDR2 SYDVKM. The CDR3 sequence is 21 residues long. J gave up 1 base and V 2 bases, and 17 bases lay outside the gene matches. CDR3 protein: CASSLTKGQGKLSWSNQPQHF. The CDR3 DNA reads TGTGCCAGCAGTTTAACCAAGGGACAGGGGAAGCTTAGTTGGAGCAATCAGCCCCAGCATTTT.

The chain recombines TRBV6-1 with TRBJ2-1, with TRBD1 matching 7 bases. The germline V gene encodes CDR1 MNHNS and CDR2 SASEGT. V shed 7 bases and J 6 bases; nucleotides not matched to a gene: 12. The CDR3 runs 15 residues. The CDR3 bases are TGTGCCAGCAATCGTTGGCAGGGGGTAGTCAATGAGCAGTTCTTC. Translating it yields CASNRWQGVVNEQFF.

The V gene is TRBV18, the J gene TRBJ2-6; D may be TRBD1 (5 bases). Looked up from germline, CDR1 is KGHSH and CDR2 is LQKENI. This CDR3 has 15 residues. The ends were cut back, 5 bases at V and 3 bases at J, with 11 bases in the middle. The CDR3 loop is CASSSRVLGANVLTF. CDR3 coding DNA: TGTGCCAGCTCATCCAGGGTTCTTGGGGCCAACGTCCTGACTTTC.

In DNA, the CDR3 is TGTGCCAGCAGGATTGGACAGGGTCCGGGGTCTGGCTACACCTTC. Translating gives CASRIGQGPGSGYTF. The V and J genes are TRBV25-1 and TRBJ1-2; TRBD1 agrees at 8 bases. V trimming: 6 bases; J trimming: 7 bases; junction bases outside the gene matches: 13. This CDR3 is built from 15 residues. CDR1 MGHDK and CDR2 SYGVNS come from the germline V gene.

The CDR3 region has the DNA TGTGCCTGGAGTGTACGGGGGGTCGTGTACTTC. Translated: CAWSVRGVVYF. This chain links TRBV30 with TRBJ2-7, with 7 bases fitting TRBD2. Germline CDR1 GTSNPN, CDR2 SVGIG (reference sequence). This CDR3 is 11 amino acids long. V trimming: 0 bases; J trimming: 12 bases; junction bases outside the gene matches: 5.

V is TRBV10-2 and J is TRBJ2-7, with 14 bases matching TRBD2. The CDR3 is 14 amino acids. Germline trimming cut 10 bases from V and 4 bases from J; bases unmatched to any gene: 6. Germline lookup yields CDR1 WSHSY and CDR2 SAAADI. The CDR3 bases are TGCGCCACGACGGGACTAGCGGGGGCTTACGAGCAGTACTTC. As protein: CATTGLAGAYEQYF.

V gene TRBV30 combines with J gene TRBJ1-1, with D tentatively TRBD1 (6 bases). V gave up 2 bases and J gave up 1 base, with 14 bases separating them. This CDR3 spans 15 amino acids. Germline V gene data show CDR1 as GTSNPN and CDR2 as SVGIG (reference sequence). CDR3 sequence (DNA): TGTGCCTGGAGTACCATCCGGGGGGCGAACACTGAAGCTTTCTTT. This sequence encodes CAWSTIRGANTEAFF.

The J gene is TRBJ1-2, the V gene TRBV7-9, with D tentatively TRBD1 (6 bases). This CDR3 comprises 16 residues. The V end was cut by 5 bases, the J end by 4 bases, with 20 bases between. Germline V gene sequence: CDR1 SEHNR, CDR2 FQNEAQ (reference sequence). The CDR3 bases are TGTGCCAGCAGCCAGGGACACCCAACCCCTTTCTATGGCTACACCTTC. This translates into CASSQGHPTPFYGYTF.

CDR3 sequence: CASSPYYRGDYEQYF. CDR3 nucleotides: TGCGCCAGCAGCCCTTACTACAGGGGAGACTACGAGCAGTACTTC. The chain joins TRBV4-1 to TRBJ2-5; TRBD1 matches 7 bases. The DNA end is a closer match to TRBJ2-7, so the J assignment may be wrong. CDR1 is MGHRA, CDR2 YSYEKL, per germline. The CDR3 sequence is 15 residues long.

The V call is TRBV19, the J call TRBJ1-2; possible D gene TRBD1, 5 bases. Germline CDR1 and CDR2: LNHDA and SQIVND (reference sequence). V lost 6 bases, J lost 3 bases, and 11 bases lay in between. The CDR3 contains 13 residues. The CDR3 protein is CASRRDLHYGYTF. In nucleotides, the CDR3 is TGTGCCAGTAGGCGGGACCTTCACTATGGCTACACCTTC.

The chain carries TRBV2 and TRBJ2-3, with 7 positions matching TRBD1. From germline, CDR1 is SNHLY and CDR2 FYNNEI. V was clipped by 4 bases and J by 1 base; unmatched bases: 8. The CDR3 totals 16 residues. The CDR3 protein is CASSAHRDSRTDTQYF. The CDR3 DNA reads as TGTGCCAGCAGTGCCCACCGGGACAGTCGCACAGATACGCAGTATTTT.

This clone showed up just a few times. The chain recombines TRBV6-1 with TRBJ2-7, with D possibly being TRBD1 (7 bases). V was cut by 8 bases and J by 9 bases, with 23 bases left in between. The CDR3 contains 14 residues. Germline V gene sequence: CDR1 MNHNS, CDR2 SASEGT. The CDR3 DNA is TGTGCCAGCGCGTCGGACAGGCCACTGGAGGGGCAGTACTTC. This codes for CASASDRPLEGQYF.

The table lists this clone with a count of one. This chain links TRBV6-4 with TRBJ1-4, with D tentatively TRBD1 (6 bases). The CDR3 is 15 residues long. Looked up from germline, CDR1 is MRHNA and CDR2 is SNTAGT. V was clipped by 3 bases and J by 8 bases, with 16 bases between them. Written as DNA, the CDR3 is TGTGCCAGCAGTGAGCGGGGGCGGGTGAACGAAAAACTGTTTTTT. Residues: CASSERGRVNEKLFF.

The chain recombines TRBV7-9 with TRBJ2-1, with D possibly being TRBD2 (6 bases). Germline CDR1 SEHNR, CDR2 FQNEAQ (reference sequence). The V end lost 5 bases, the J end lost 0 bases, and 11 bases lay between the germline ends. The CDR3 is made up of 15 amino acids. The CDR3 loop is CASSPQRASYNEQFF. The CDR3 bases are TGTGCCAGCAGCCCCCAGCGGGCCTCCTACAATGAGCAGTTCTTC. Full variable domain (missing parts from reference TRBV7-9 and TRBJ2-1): DTGVSQNPRHKITKRGQNVTFRCDPISEHNRLYWYRQTLGQGPEFLTYFQNEAQLEKSRLLSDRFSAERPKGSFSTLEIQRTEQGDSAMYLCASSPQRASYNEQFFGPGTRLTVL.

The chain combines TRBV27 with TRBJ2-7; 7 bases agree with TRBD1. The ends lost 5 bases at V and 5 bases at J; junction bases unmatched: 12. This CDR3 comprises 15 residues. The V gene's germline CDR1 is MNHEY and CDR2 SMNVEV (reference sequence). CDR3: CASSPLFGTVDEQYF. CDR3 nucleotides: TGTGCCAGCAGTCCGCTGTTCGGGACAGTAGACGAGCAGTACTTC.

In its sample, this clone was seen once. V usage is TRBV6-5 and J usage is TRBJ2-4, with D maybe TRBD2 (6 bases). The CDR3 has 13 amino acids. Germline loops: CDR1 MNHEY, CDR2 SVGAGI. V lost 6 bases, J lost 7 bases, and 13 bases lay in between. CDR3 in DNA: TGTGCCAGCAGAACGGGACTCTTTAACATTCAGTACTTC. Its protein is CASRTGLFNIQYF.

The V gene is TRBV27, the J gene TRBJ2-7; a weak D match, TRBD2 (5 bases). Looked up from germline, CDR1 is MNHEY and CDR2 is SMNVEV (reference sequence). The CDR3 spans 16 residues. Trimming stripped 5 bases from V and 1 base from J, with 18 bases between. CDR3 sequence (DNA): TGTGCCAGCAGTACCACCCGGAGGCCAACTTCCTACGAGCAGTACTTC. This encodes CASSTTRRPTSYEQYF.

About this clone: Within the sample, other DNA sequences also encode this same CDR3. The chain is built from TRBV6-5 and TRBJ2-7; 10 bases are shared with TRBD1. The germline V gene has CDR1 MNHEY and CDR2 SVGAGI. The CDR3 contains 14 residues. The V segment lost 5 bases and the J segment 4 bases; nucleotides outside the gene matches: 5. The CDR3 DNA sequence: TGTGCCAGCAGTCCCGGGACAGGGGTTTACGAGCAGTACTTC. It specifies CASSPGTGVYEQYF.

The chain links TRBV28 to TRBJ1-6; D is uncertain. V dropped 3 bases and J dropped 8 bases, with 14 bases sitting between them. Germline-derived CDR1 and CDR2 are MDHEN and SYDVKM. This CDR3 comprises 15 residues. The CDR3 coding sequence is TGTGCCAGCAGTTTTAACTTCGGGGTGGATTCACCCCTCCACTTT. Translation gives CASSFNFGVDSPLHF.

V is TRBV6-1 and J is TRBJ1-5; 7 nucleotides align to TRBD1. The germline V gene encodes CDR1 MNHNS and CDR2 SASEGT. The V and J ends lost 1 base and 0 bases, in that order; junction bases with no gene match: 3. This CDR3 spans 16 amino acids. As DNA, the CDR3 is TGTGCCAGCAGTGAAGAGGGGGCGCATAGCAATCAGCCCCAGCATTTT. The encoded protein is CASSEEGAHSNQPQHF.

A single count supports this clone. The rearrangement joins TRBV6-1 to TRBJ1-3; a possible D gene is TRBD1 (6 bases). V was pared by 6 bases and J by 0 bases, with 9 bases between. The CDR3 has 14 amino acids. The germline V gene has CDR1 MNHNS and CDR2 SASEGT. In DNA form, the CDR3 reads TGTGCCAGCAGACAGGGCTTCTCTGGAAACACCATATATTTT. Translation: CASRQGFSGNTIYF.

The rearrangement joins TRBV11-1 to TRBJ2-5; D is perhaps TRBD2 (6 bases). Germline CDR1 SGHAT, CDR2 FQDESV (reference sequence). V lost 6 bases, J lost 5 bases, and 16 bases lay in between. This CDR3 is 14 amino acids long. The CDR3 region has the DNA TGTGCCAGCAGGGCGGGCGGGGTACGGGAGACCCAGTACTTC. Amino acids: CASRAGGVRETQYF.

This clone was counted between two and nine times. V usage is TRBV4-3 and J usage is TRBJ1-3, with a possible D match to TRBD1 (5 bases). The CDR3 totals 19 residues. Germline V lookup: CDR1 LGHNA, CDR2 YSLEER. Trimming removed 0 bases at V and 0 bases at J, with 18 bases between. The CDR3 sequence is CASSQDRLVQGSSGNTIYF. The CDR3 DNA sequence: TGCGCCAGCAGCCAAGATCGACTGGTCCAGGGAAGCTCTGGAAACACCATATATTTT.

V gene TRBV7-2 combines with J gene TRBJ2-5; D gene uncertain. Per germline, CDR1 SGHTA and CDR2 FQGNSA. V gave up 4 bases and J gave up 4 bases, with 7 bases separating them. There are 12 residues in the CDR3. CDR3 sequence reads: CASSYGLETQYF. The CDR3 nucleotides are TGTGCCAGCAGCTACGGGTTAGAGACCCAGTACTTC.

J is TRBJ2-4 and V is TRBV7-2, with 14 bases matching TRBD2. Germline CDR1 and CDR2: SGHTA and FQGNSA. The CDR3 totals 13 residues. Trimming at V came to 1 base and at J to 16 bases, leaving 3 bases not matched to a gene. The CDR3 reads CASSLGGTSGGYF. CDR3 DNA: TGTGCCAGCAGCTTAGGTGGGACTAGCGGGGGCTACTTC. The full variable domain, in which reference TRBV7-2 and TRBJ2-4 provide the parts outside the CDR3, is GAGVSQSPSNKVTEKGKDVELRCDPISGHTALYWYRQSLGQGLEFLIYFQGNSAPDKSGLPSDRFSAERTGGSVSTLTIQRTQQEDSAVYLCASSLGGTSGGYFGAGTRLSVL.

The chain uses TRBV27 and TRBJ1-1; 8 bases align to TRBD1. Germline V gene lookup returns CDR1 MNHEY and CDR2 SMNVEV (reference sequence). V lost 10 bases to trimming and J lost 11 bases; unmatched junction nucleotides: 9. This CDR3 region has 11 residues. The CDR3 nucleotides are TGTGCCACCAAACAGGGGGTCGGGGCTTTCTTT. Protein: CATKQGVGAFF.

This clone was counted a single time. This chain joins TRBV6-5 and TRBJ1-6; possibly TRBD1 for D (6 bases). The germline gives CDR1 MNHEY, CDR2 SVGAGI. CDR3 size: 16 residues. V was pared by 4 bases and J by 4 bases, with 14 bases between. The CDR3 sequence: CASSSRTARYNSPLHF. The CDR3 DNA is TGTGCCAGCAGTTCAAGGACAGCGCGATATAATTCACCCCTCCACTTT.

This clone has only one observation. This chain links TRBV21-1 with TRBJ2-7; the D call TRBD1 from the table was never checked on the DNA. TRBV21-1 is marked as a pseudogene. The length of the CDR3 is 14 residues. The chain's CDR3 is CASSNHWGQPEQYF. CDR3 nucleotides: TGTGCCAGCAGCAATCATTGGGGGCAACCCGAGCAGTACTTC.

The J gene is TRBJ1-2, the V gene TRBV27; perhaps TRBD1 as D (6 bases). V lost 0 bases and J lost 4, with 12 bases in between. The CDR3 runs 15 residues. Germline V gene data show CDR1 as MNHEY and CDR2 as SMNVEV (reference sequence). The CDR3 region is CASSLSTQGFYGYTF. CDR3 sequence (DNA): TGTGCCAGCAGTTTATCCACACAGGGCTTCTATGGCTACACCTTC.